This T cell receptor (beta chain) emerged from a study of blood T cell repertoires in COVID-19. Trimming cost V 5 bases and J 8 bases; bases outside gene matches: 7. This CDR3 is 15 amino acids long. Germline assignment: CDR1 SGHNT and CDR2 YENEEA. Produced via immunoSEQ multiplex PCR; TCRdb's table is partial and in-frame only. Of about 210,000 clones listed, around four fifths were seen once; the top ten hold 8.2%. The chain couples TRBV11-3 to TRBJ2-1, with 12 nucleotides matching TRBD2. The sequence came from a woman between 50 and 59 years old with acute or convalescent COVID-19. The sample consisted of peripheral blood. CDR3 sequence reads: CASSQTSGSYYEQFF. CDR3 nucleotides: TGTGCCAGCAGCCAGACTAGCGGGAGTTACTATGAGCAGTTCTTC.